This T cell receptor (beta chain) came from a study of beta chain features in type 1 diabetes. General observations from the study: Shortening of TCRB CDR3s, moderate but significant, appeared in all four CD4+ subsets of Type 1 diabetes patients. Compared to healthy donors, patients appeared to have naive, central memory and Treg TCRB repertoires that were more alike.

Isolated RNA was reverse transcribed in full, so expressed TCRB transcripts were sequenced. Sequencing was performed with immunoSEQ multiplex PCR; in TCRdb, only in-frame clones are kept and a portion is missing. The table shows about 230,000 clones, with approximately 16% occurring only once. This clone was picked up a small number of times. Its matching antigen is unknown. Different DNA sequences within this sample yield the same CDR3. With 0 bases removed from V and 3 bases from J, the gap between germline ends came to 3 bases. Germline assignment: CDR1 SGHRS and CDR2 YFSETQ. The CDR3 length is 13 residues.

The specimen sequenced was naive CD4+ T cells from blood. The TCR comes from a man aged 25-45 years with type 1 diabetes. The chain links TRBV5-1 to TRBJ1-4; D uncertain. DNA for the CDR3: TGCGCCAGCAGCTTGGACCCTAATGAAAAACTGTTTTTT. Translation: CASSLDPNEKLFF.